A single sample gave rise to the 29 T cell receptor beta chains below, sequenced in a study of CD8 T cells in Susac syndrome. An input of about 0.45 to 1 ug of RNA was subjected to reverse transcription using random hexamers. Each CDR3 protein gets one entry after TCRdb re-called the immunoSEQ multiplex PCR reads with MiXCR. The table has 150,000 to 200,000 distinct CDR3 sequences, roughly 95% seen once. Sequencing was carried out using CD4+ T cells from PBMCs. The receptor source for this set is a human donor with multiple sclerosis.

This chain uses TRBV15 with TRBJ2-2, with TRBD2 matching over 7 bases. J lost 0 bases, V lost 1 base, and 2 bases had no gene match. The CDR3 runs to 16 residues. The germline V gene encodes CDR1 LNHNV and CDR2 YYDKDF (reference sequence). The CDR3 spells CATSRALAANTGELFF. The CDR3 region has the DNA TGTGCCACCAGCAGAGCGCTAGCGGCGAACACCGGGGAGCTGTTTTTT.

The chain links TRBV7-2 to TRBJ2-7; 11 nucleotides align to TRBD2. J gave up 4 bases and V 6 bases, and 5 bases lay outside the gene matches. The CDR3 totals 14 residues. Germline CDR1 SGHTA, CDR2 FQGNSA. The CDR3 DNA reads as TGTGCCAGCAGTCCGGGACTAGCGGTATACGAGCAGTACTTC. Amino acids: CASSPGLAVYEQYF.

Written as DNA, the CDR3 is TGTGCCAGCAGCCAAGATGAGGGATTTCAAGAGACCCAGTACTTC. This sequence encodes CASSQDEGFQETQYF. The chain couples TRBV4-2 to TRBJ2-5, with a tentative D call TRBD2 (5 bases). The length of the CDR3 is 15 residues. Germline lookup yields CDR1 LGHNA and CDR2 YNFKEQ. V lost 0 bases and J 2 bases, leaving 10 bases between the germline ends.

The chain couples TRBV20-1 to TRBJ2-3; no definite D call. This CDR3 has 13 amino acids. Trimming removed 2 bases at V and 4 bases at J, with 10 bases between. The germline V gene has CDR1 DFQATT and CDR2 SNEGSKA (reference sequence). CDR3 loop: CSARSLEADTQYF. In DNA form, the CDR3 reads TGCAGTGCTAGAAGTCTAGAGGCAGATACGCAGTATTTT.

The rearrangement links TRBV12-3 or TRBV12-4 to TRBJ1-4, with D perhaps matching TRBD1 (5 bases). This CDR3 comprises 16 residues. Trimming took 4 bases from V and 0 from J, leaving 12 bases between them. CDR3 nucleotide sequence: TGTGCCAGCAGTTGGGGCCGGGGGGCAACTAATGAAAAACTGTTTTTT. As protein: CASSWGRGATNEKLFF.

For the CDR3, the DNA is TGCGCCAGCAGCCAAGATGGGAGGAACACTGAAGCTTTCTTT. This sequence encodes CASSQDGRNTEAFF. J is TRBJ1-1 and V is TRBV4-1; no clear D. The CDR3 sequence is 14 residues long. From germline, CDR1 is MGHRA and CDR2 YSYEKL. The V end lost 0 bases, the J end lost 1 base, and 6 bases lay between the germline ends.

CDR3 residues: CASSPGQGTFEPQHF. Here the CDR3 DNA reads TGTGCCAGCTCCCCGGGGCAGGGGACGTTTGAGCCCCAGCATTTT. The rearrangement links TRBV3-1 to TRBJ1-5, with D maybe TRBD1 (6 bases). Germline CDR1 reads LGHDT; CDR2 reads YNNKEL (reference sequence). The CDR3 runs to 15 residues. V dropped 8 bases and J dropped 8 bases, with 22 bases sitting between them.

The rearrangement links TRBV14 to TRBJ2-1; 9 bases match TRBD2. Trimming took 5 bases from V and 4 from J; bases not matched to a gene: 3. The length of the CDR3 is 14 residues. Germline V gene lookup returns CDR1 SGHDN and CDR2 FVKESK. The CDR3 reads CASSGTSRYNEQFF. CDR3 in DNA: TGTGCCAGCAGCGGGACTAGCCGTTACAATGAGCAGTTCTTC. Full variable domain (remainder filled in from reference TRBV14 and TRBJ2-1): EAGVTQFPSHSVIEKGQTVTLRCDPISGHDNLYWYRRVMGKEIKFLLHFVKESKQDESGMPNNRFLAERTGGTYSTLKVQPAELEDSGVYFCASSGTSRYNEQFFGPGTRLTVL.

The chain carries TRBV5-6 and TRBJ1-2; TRBD1 is a possible D gene (5 bases). The CDR3 consists of 11 residues. Trimming shortened V by 6 bases and J by 2 bases, and 5 bases separated the two germline ends. The germline CDR1 and CDR2 sequences are SGHDT and YYEEEE. The CDR3 here is CASKGNYGYTF. CDR3 sequence (DNA): TGTGCCAGCAAGGGGAACTATGGCTACACCTTC.

The chain joins TRBV30 to TRBJ2-5, with 9 bases lining up with TRBD2. Trimming removed 4 bases from V and 2 bases from J; junction bases left unmatched: 11. This CDR3 comprises 16 residues. Germline CDR1 reads GTSNPN; CDR2 reads SVGIG (reference sequence). CDR3 protein: CAWNGLGSGGQETQYF. Written as DNA, the CDR3 is TGTGCCTGGAACGGTCTAGGTAGCGGGGGACAAGAGACCCAGTACTTC.

The rearrangement joins TRBV5-1 to TRBJ2-3; 15 nucleotides line up with TRBD2. The CDR3 length is 17 residues. Per germline, CDR1 SGHRS and CDR2 YFSETQ. With V trimmed by 4 bases and J by 9 bases, 12 bases remained unmatched. The CDR3 reads CASSPGLAGGDTRTQYF. The CDR3 DNA follows: TGCGCCAGCAGCCCAGGACTAGCGGGAGGGGACACGAGAACGCAGTATTTT.

This chain uses TRBV7-2 with TRBJ2-3; perhaps TRBD2 as D (6 bases). V shed 3 bases and J shed 4 bases, with 11 bases lying between them. Germline values: CDR1 SGHTA, CDR2 FQGNSA. This CDR3 spans 14 amino acids. The CDR3, as DNA: TGTGCCAGCAGCTTGGGTTGGGGGGCAGATACGCAGTATTTT. Its translation: CASSLGWGADTQYF. The whole variable domain, filled in from reference TRBV7-2 and TRBJ2-3, reads GAGVSQSPSNKVTEKGKDVELRCDPISGHTALYWYRQSLGQGLEFLIYFQGNSAPDKSGLPSDRFSAERTGGSVSTLTIQRTQQEDSAVYLCASSLGWGADTQYFGPGTRLTVL.

V and J are TRBV4-3 and TRBJ1-1; possibly TRBD1 for D (5 bases). The CDR3 has 15 amino acids. The germline V gene encodes CDR1 LGHNA and CDR2 YSLEER. The V end lost 3 bases, the J end lost 1 base, and 12 bases lay between the germline ends. The CDR3 nucleotides are TGCGCCAGCAGCCACGGGACCATCGGGAACACTGAAGCTTTCTTT. Residues: CASSHGTIGNTEAFF.

V is TRBV6-6 and J is TRBJ1-6; TRBD1 is a possible D gene (5 bases). Trimming took off 6 bases at V and 6 bases at J, with 12 bases between the two ends. The germline gives CDR1 MNHNY, CDR2 SVGAGI (reference sequence). This CDR3 region has 14 residues. CDR3 amino acids: CASRTGTGNSPLHF. In nucleotides, the CDR3 is TGTGCCAGCAGGACCGGGACGGGTAATTCACCCCTCCACTTT.

The chain couples TRBV20-1 to TRBJ2-3; D is possibly TRBD2 (7 bases). Trimming cost V 7 bases and J 2 bases, with 13 bases left between them. The V gene's germline CDR1 is DFQATT and CDR2 SNEGSKA (reference sequence). The CDR3 totals 13 residues. For the CDR3, the DNA is TGCAGTGAACAGGGAGGGTCCACAGATACGCAGTATTTT. Translation: CSEQGGSTDTQYF.

The CDR3 DNA sequence: TGTGCCAGCCGATTAACGACAGGGTGGGCTAATGAAAAACTGTTTTTT. Protein sequence: CASRLTTGWANEKLFF. The V and J genes are TRBV6-6 and TRBJ1-4; 7 bases are shared with TRBD1. Trimming cost V 8 bases and J 3 bases; bases outside gene matches: 12. CDR3 size: 16 residues. Germline CDR1 is MNHNY and CDR2 is SVGAGI (reference sequence).

This clonotype was recorded only once. The gene calls are TRBV29-1 and TRBJ2-5; TRBD1 might be the D (5 bases). Trimming removed 7 bases at V and 7 bases at J, with 10 bases between. The CDR3 covers 10 residues. CDR1 is SQVTM and CDR2 is ANQGSEA in the germline V gene. The CDR3 protein is CSGLGVTQYF. CDR3 coding DNA: TGCAGCGGCCTAGGGGTGACCCAGTACTTC.

V is TRBV4-3 and J is TRBJ1-2; a possible D gene is TRBD1 (6 bases). Germline V gene lookup returns CDR1 LGHNA and CDR2 YSLEER. The V end was cut by 1 base, the J end by 0 bases, with 12 bases between. The length of the CDR3 is 16 residues. CDR3 DNA: TGCGCCAGCAGCCAAGTTCCAGGGGTGACTAACTATGGCTACACCTTC. It encodes CASSQVPGVTNYGYTF.

V is TRBV20-1 and J is TRBJ2-1; D may be TRBD2 (6 bases). The germline gives CDR1 DFQATT, CDR2 SNEGSKA (reference sequence). The ends were cut back, 5 bases at V and 6 bases at J, with 20 bases in the middle. The CDR3 has 15 residues. The CDR3 region has the DNA TGCAGTGCTTTCCAGGGAGCCCGGGGGTCCAATGAGCAGTTCTTC. Amino acids: CSAFQGARGSNEQFF.

J is TRBJ2-7 and V is TRBV6-5; TRBD1 aligns across 7 bases. The V and J ends lost 0 bases and 5 bases, in that order; junction bases with no gene match: 13. CDR3 length equals 17 residues. CDR1 and CDR2 (germline): MNHEY, SVGAGI. In DNA, the CDR3 is TGTGCCAGCAGTTACTCGAATAGGGGCAGGGGGTTACACGAGCAGTACTTC. Translation: CASSYSNRGRGLHEQYF.

V usage is TRBV5-1 and J usage is TRBJ2-2; D ambiguous. The V gene lost 1 base and the J gene lost 13 bases, with 14 bases spanning the gap. The germline CDR1 and CDR2 sequences are SGHRS and YFSETQ. The CDR3 loop spans 13 amino acids. The CDR3 region has the DNA TGCGCCAGCAGCTTGAGGGCAGACTGGGGGCTGTTTTTT. Protein product: CASSLRADWGLFF.

V is TRBV6-2 or TRBV6-3 and J is TRBJ2-2; D gene unclear. Per the germline V gene, CDR1 is MNHEY and CDR2 is SVGEGT. The CDR3 consists of 15 residues. The V end was cut by 6 bases, the J end by 4 bases, with 15 bases between. The DNA of the CDR3 is TGTGCCAGCAGCCTCATTACGGTTCTCACCGGGGAGCTGTTTTTT. Protein product: CASSLITVLTGELFF.

Concerning this clonotype itself: This likely comes from a read error, as the CDR3 has no conserved phenylalanine or tryptophan at its end. The chain joins TRBV25-1 to TRBJ2-7, with D unresolved. The germline V and J ends were trimmed by 5 bases and 2 bases, with 10 bases remaining between them. Per the germline V gene, CDR1 is MGHDK and CDR2 is SYGVNS. This CDR3 is built from 13 residues. The CDR3 nucleotides are TGTGCCAGCAGTAGTGGGCACGCCTACGAGCAGTACCTC. Its translation is CASSSGHAYEQYL.

This chain connects TRBV5-4 to TRBJ2-1, with 8 positions matching TRBD2. The CDR3 spans 15 residues. V trimming: 2 bases; J trimming: 5 bases; junction bases outside the gene matches: 6. Germline CDR1 reads SGHNT; CDR2 reads YYREEE (reference sequence). The CDR3 is CASSFTGTRHNEQFF. The CDR3 coding sequence is TGTGCCAGCAGCTTTACCGGGACTAGGCACAATGAGCAGTTCTTC.

The V and J genes are TRBV3-1 and TRBJ1-1; D remains ambiguous. Germline lookup yields CDR1 LGHDT and CDR2 YNNKEL (reference sequence). Trimming removed 1 base from V and 10 bases from J, with 7 bases in between. This CDR3 has 11 residues. This chain's CDR3 is CASSQGAVAFF. CDR3 DNA: TGTGCCAGCAGCCAAGGAGCTGTAGCTTTCTTT.

The rearrangement uses TRBV4-2 and TRBJ2-6; 8 positions match TRBD1. J lost 3 bases, V lost 1 base, and 8 bases had no gene match. The length of the CDR3 is 18 residues. CDR1 and CDR2 from the germline V gene are LGHNA and YNFKEQ. Here the CDR3 reads CASSQVSGQVFGANVLTF. The CDR3 DNA reads as TGTGCCAGCAGCCAAGTTTCGGGACAGGTTTTTGGGGCCAACGTCCTGACTTTC.

This chain joins TRBV11-1 and TRBJ2-7; D perhaps matches TRBD2 (5 bases). Germline V gene data show CDR1 as SGHAT and CDR2 as FQDESV (reference sequence). CDR3 length: 12 amino acids. The V end was cut by 6 bases, the J end by 6 bases, with 12 bases between. Here the CDR3 DNA reads TGTGCCAGCAGGCCCTCCGGAGGCGAGCAGTACTTC. Translated: CASRPSGGEQYF.

This rearrangement joins TRBV6-1 to TRBJ2-7, with TRBD1 matching over 9 bases. CDR1 MNHNS and CDR2 SASEGT come from the germline V gene. Trimming cost V 8 bases and J 2 bases; bases outside gene matches: 19. The CDR3 is 18 residues long. The CDR3 DNA reads TGTGCCAGCCCTTGGGACAGGGAAGTGAGACTATCCGCCTACGAGCAGTACTTC. Its translation is CASPWDREVRLSAYEQYF.

The gene calls are TRBV6-1 and TRBJ2-4; no firm D call. The V end lost 6 bases, the J end lost 4 bases, and 13 bases lay between the germline ends. Germline V CDR1 and CDR2: MNHNS, SASEGT. This CDR3 has 14 residues. This CDR3 is CASRLAGSKNIQYF. The CDR3 DNA follows: TGTGCCAGCAGACTGGCCGGGTCGAAAAACATTCAGTACTTC.